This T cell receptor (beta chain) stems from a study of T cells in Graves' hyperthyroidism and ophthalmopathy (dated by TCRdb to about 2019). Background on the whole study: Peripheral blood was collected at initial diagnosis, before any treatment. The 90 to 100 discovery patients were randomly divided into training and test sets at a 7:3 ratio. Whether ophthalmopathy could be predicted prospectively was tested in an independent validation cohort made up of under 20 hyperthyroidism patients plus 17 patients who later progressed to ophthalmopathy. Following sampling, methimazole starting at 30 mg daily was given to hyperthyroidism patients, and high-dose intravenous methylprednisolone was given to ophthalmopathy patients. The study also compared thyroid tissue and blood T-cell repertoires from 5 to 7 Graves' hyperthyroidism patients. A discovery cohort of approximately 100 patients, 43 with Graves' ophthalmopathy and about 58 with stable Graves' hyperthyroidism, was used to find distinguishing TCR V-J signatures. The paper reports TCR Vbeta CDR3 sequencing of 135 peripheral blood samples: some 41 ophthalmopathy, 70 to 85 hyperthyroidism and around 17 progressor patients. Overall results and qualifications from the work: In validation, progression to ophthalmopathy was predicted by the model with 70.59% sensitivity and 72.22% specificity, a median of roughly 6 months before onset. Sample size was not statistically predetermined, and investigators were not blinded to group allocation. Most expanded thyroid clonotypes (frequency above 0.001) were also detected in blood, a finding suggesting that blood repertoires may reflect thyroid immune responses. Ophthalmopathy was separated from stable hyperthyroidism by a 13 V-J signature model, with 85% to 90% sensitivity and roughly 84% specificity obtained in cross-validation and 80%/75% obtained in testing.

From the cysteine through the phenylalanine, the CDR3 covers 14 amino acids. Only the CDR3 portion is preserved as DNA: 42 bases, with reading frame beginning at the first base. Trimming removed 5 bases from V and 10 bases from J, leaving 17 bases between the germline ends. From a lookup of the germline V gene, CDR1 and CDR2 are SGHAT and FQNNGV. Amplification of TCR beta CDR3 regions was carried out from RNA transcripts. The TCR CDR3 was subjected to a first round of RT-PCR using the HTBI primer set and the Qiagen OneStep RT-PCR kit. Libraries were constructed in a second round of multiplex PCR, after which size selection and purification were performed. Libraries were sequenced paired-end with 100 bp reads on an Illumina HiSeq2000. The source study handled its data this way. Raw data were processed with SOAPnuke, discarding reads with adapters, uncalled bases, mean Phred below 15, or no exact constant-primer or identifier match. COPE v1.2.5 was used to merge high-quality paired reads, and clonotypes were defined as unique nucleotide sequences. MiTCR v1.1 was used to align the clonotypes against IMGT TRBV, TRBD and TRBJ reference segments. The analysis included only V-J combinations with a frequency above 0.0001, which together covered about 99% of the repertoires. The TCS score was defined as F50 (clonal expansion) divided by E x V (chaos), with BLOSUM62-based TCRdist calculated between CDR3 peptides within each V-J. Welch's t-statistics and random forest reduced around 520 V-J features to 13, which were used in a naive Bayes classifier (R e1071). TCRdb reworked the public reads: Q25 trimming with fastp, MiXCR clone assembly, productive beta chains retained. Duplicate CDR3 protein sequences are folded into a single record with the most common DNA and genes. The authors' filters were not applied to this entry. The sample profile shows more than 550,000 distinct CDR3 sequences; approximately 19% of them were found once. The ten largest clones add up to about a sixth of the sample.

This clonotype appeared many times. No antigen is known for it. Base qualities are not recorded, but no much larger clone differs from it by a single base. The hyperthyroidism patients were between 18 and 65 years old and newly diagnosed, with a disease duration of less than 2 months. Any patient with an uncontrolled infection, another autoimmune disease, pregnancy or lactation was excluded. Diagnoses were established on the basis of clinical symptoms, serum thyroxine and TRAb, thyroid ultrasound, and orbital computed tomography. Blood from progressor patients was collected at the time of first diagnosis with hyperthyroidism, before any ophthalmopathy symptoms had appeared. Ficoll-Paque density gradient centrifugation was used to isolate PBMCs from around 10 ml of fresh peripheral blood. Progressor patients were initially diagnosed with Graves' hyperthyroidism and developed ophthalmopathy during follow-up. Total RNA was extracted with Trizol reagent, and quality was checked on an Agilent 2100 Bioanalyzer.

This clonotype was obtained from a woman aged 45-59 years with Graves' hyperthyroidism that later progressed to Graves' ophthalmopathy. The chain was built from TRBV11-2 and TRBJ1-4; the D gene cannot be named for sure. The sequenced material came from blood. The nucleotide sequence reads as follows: TGTGCCAGCAGCCCCCCAGGCTCCGTTGGAAAACTGTTTTTT. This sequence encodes CASSPPGSVGKLFF.